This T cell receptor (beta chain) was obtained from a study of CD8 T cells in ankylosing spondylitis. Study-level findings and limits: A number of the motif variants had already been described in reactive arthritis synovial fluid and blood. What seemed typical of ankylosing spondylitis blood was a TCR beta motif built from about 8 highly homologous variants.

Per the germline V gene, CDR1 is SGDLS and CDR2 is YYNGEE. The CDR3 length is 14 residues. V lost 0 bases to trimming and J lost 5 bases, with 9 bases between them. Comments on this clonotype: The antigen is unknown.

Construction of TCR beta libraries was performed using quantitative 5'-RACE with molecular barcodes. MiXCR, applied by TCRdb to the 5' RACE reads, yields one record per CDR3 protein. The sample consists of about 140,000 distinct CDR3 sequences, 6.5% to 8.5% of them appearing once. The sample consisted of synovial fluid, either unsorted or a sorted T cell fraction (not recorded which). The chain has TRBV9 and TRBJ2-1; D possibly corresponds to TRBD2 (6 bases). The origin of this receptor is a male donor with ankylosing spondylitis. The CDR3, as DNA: TGTGCCAGCAGCGTAGGACTAGAGAACAATGAGCAGTTCTTC. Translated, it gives CASSVGLENNEQFF. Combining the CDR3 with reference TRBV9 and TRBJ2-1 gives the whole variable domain DSGVTQTPKHLITATGQRVTLRCSPRSGDLSVYWYQQSLDQGLQFLIQYYNGEERAKGNILERFSAQQFPDLHSELNLSSLELGDSALYFCASSVGLENNEQFFGPGTRLTVL.